This TCR beta chain was profiled in a study of CD8+ T cells in alopecia areata. In each case, RNA was isolated and then reverse transcribed into cDNA as the sequencing template. Assay: immunoSEQ multiplex PCR; the TCRdb copy retains only in-frame clones and omits some. The repertoire holds approximately 180,000 clones, with about 48% as singletons. Only a few counts were recorded for this clone. The CDR3 has 16 amino acids. The germline CDR1 and CDR2 sequences are MGHRA and YSYEKL. Losses at the gene ends were 1 base for V and 0 bases for J; bases not matched to a gene: 6. Treatment described: oral pan-JAK inhibitor, 5-10 mg twice daily.

The V and J genes are TRBV4-1 and TRBJ2-7; 7 nucleotides align to TRBD1. Sequencing used CD8+ T cells sorted from blood, obtained at week 24, from a patient treated with tofacitinib. The sequence derives from a human donor with alopecia areata. The CDR3 region is CASSQGDSPSSYEQYF. The CDR3 bases are TGCGCCAGCAGCCAAGGGGACAGTCCGAGCTCCTACGAGCAGTACTTC.